This T cell receptor (beta chain) came from a study of graft-versus-host responses after intestinal transplantation (dated by TCRdb to about 2021). Looking at the study overall: The transplants that recipients got were multivisceral, liver-intestinal, or isolated intestinal. Donor T cell macrochimerism was defined as a peak of at least 4% donor T cells among recipient peripheral blood mononuclear cells. Bulk TCR-beta CDR3 sequencing was used to track graft-versus-host and host-versus-graft alloreactive T cell clones in the graft, circulation and bone marrow after intestinal transplantation. Instead of going to the commercial service, samples from a few later patients were sequenced in-house on an Illumina MiSeq and processed with MiXCR. Alloreactive clones were identified by sequencing pre-transplant mixed lymphocyte reaction products and comparing these products with unstimulated pre-transplant donor and recipient T cells. Of the roughly 25 intestinal transplant recipients enrolled in the cohort, one of whom was a retransplant, a few patients without pretransplant specimens were excluded. Anti-thymocyte globulin induction was given to all recipients, followed by maintenance tacrolimus and steroids for around three years.

Taken with the paper, the label for time point translates to: cells obtained before transplantation from donor or recipient. CD3+CD4+ and CD3+CD8+ populations were FACS-sorted from unstimulated pre-transplant donor and recipient cells taken from spleen or lymph nodes. General conclusions and limits of the study: Early after transplant, declines in HvG clones were associated with peak levels of circulating GvH clones. GvH clones were detected in recipient bone marrow, and some of these GvH clones were observed earlier in ileal mucosa or blood, consistent with an intestinal mucosal origin. High GvH to HvG T cell clonal ratios were observed in the allografts of patients with donor T cell macrochimerism. Conclusions were limited by the relatively low number and heterogeneity of intestinal transplant patients.

Of note for this clone: The target of this receptor is not known. No much larger clone exists at a distance of one base, and base qualities are not known.

Library method: the immunoSEQ multiplex PCR assay. For most patients, genomic DNA was isolated using the Qiagen DNeasy Blood and Tissue Kit and was shipped frozen to Adaptive Biotechnologies for TCR sequencing. Adaptive Biotechnologies carried out high-throughput TCR-beta CDR3 sequencing of genomic DNA for most patients. In the authors' own workflow: Adaptive's ImmunoSEQ software was the source of the TCR sequencing data for over 15 patients, while a few other patients were processed with MiXCR and VDJtools. To correct CD4 versus CD8 sorting errors, any sequence found in both subsets at a frequency ratio below 5:1 was removed. CDR3 nucleotide sequences shared between donor and recipient were removed because the origin of such sequences could not be assigned. To be classed as alloreactive, a clone needed at least 2-fold expansion over unstimulated cells and a minimum CFSE-low frequency of 0.002% (template counts) or 0.001% (read counts). A clone was considered mappable if detected in the sequenced pre-transplant spleen, lymph node, or MLR CFSE-low populations of the donor or recipient. Cumulative frequency of alloreactive clones was calculated as a percentage of all sequences weighted by copy number. The source is immuneACCESS, and TCRdb retained only in-frame sequences with V and J called. Part of the clones is not carried over; for the studies checked, unresolved V genes explain less than half of this, and the remainder is unexplained. V and J calls and clone size are as listed in that table; D and trimming were resolved from the DNA. Here the sample has more than 95,000 clones; roughly 90% occur a single time. The ten most abundant clones make up 0.7% to 0.9% of the sample.

From the cysteine through the phenylalanine, the CDR3 covers 13 amino acids. The read is trimmed to its CDR3 DNA, 39 bases read in frame from base 1. CDR1 is given as SGHDT and CDR2 as YYEEEE, both from the germline V gene. The trim is 0 bases for V and 3 bases for J, with a gap of 7 bases between the germline ends. The sequencing here drew on unstimulated CD4+ T cells sorted from spleen or lymph node cells, taken before intestinal transplant. The TCR sequence derives from a human donor who received an intestinal transplant. Rearrangement joined TRBV5-6 to TRBJ2-7, with the D gene not clear enough to name. The CDR3 corresponds to CASSLVGIYEQYF. The bases read TGTGCCAGCAGCTTGGTAGGGATCTACGAGCAGTACTTC. With the rest looked up from the reference TRBV5-6 and TRBJ2-7 genes rather than sequenced, the full variable domain is DAGVTQSPTHLIKTRGQQVTLRCSPKSGHDTVSWYQQALGQGPQFIFQYYEEEERQRGNFPDRFSGHQFPNYSSELNVNALLLGDSALYLCASSLVGIYEQYFGPGTRLTVT.